What follows are 13 T cell receptor beta chains derived from one specimen sequenced in a study of cytomegalovirus exposure and HLA in healthy donors. The primer mix had 60 Vbeta and 13 Jbeta primers. Sequenced by immunoSEQ multiplex PCR; TCRdb stores in-frame clones only, minus some. Of more than 140,000 clones in the sample, more than 65% are singletons; the top ten hold approximately 5.5%. The specimen was PBMCs. The receptors come from a man aged 25-45 years in good health and CMV-seropositive.

The genes are TRBV18 and TRBJ1-5; D possibly corresponds to TRBD1 (6 bases). The germline V and J ends were trimmed by 3 bases and 1 base, with 13 bases remaining between them. The CDR3 runs 16 residues. In germline, CDR1 is KGHSH, CDR2 LQKENI. CDR3 bases: TGTGCCAGCTCACCCCCAGGGGATAGAAGCAATCAGCCCCAGCATTTT. Protein product: CASSPPGDRSNQPQHF.

This clone was seen many times. The CDR3 here is CASSDPGLDGGELFF. CDR3 coding DNA: TGTGCCAGCAGCGACCCGGGACTAGATGGCGGGGAGCTGTTTTTT. V is TRBV4-2 and J is TRBJ2-2; 8 nucleotides line up with TRBD2. Germline values: CDR1 LGHNA, CDR2 YNFKEQ. V gave up 5 bases and J gave up 7 bases; unmatched junction bases: 9. There are 15 residues in the CDR3.

In regard to this clone: Compared with germline, one end of the junction differs, possibly owing to a read error. V usage is TRBV6-5 and J usage is TRBJ2-6; tentatively, D is TRBD1 (6 bases). This CDR3 has 16 amino acids. Germline values: CDR1 MNHEY, CDR2 SVGAGI. The CDR3 sequence: CASSYSAGAGANGLTF. For the CDR3, the DNA is TGTGCCAGCAGTTACTCGGCAGGGGCTGGGGCCAACGGCCTGACTTTC.

V gene TRBV5-1 combines with J gene TRBJ1-2; D possibly corresponds to TRBD1 (5 bases). CDR3 length: 13 amino acids. The germline V and J ends were trimmed by 2 bases and 4 bases, with 9 bases remaining between them. Germline loops: CDR1 SGHRS, CDR2 YFSETQ. DNA of the CDR3: TGCGCCAGCAGCTTATCCGGGGGCTATGGCTACACCTTC. It yields the protein CASSLSGGYGYTF.

This clone was found a few times. The V call is TRBV18, the J call TRBJ2-5; D possibly corresponds to TRBD2 (7 bases). CDR3 length: 14 amino acids. Looked up from germline, CDR1 is KGHSH and CDR2 is LQKENI. With 4 bases removed from V and 6 bases from J, the gap between germline ends came to 15 bases. The CDR3 is CASSRSKGGKTQYF. CDR3 sequence (DNA): TGTGCCAGCTCACGATCTAAGGGGGGGAAGACCCAGTACTTC.

The chain has TRBV6-5 and TRBJ2-7; 8 nucleotides agree with TRBD2. The CDR3 consists of 15 residues. CDR1 and CDR2 from the germline V gene are MNHEY and SVGAGI. After removal of 5 bases from V and 4 bases from J, the junction contained 10 bases not matched to a gene. The CDR3 protein is CASSRSGAHYYEQYF. The CDR3 nucleotides are TGTGCCAGCAGTCGTAGCGGGGCGCACTATTACGAGCAGTACTTC.

Only one count was recorded for this clone. Different DNA sequences within this sample yield the same CDR3. The rearrangement uses TRBV9 and TRBJ2-3, with TRBD2 identical over 8 bases. Trimming at V came to 0 bases and at J to 3 bases, leaving 12 bases not matched to a gene. From germline, CDR1 is SGDLS and CDR2 YYNGEE. This CDR3 contains 18 residues. In nucleotides, the CDR3 is TGTGCCAGCAGCGTAGAGGGGGGGGGTAGCGGGACAACAGATACGCAGTATTTT. Residues: CASSVEGGGSGTTDTQYF.

The V call is TRBV2, the J call TRBJ1-5; 9 bases match TRBD1. This CDR3 comprises 17 residues. CDR1 SNHLY and CDR2 FYNNEI come from the germline V gene. The ends lost 8 bases at V and 2 bases at J; junction bases unmatched: 13. This chain's CDR3 is CASGTGGRSEGNQPQHF. The CDR3 coding sequence is TGTGCCAGCGGAACAGGGGGCCGCTCCGAAGGCAATCAGCCCCAGCATTTT.

V gene TRBV9 combines with J gene TRBJ2-7; tentative D call: TRBD2 (7 bases). V was clipped by 0 bases and J by 2 bases, with 12 bases between them. The CDR3 contains 15 residues. Per the germline V gene, CDR1 is SGDLS and CDR2 is YYNGEE. The CDR3 DNA sequence: TGTGCCAGCAGCGTAGAAGGGCGGGGGCCCTACGAGCAGTACTTC. Translation gives CASSVEGRGPYEQYF.

This clone was picked up a small number of times. The chain carries TRBV5-1 and TRBJ2-5; 9 nucleotides agree with TRBD1. CDR1 is SGHRS and CDR2 is YFSETQ in the germline V gene. Unmatched junction bases numbered 7, after V lost 5 bases and J lost 5 bases. CDR3 length: 14 residues. CDR3 DNA: TGCGCCAGCAGTTCAACAGGGGGCGGGGAGACCCAGTACTTC. Translation: CASSSTGGGETQYF.

A single count supports this clone. CDR3 sequence: CASSPRTDADTQYF. Written as DNA, the CDR3 is TGCGCCAGCAGCCCTCGGACAGACGCAGATACGCAGTATTTT. The chain couples TRBV5-1 to TRBJ2-3; possible D gene TRBD1, 6 bases. This CDR3 contains 14 residues. The V end lost 4 bases, the J end lost 4 bases, and 13 bases lay between the germline ends. Per the germline V gene, CDR1 is SGHRS and CDR2 is YFSETQ.

The V call is TRBV28, the J call TRBJ1-1; no reliable D call. CDR1 and CDR2 (germline): MDHEN, SYDVKM. The CDR3 is made up of 13 amino acids. Trimming stripped 5 bases from V and 1 base from J, with 8 bases between. The CDR3 nucleotides are TGTGCCAGCAGTCCACTAGAGAACACTGAAGCTTTCTTT. Translation: CASSPLENTEAFF.

The chain uses TRBV18 and TRBJ2-3, with D uncertain. Trimming took off 2 bases at V and 4 bases at J, with 13 bases between the two ends. Germline V CDR1 and CDR2: KGHSH, LQKENI. The CDR3 length is 15 residues. CDR3 amino acids: CASSPVHGGSDTQYF. For the CDR3, the DNA is TGTGCCAGCTCACCAGTCCACGGCGGCTCAGATACGCAGTATTTT. Full variable domain (rest looked up from reference TRBV18 and TRBJ2-3): NAGVMQNPRHLVRRRGQEARLRCSPMKGHSHVYWYRQLPEEGLKFMVYLQKENIIDESGMPKERFSAEFPKEGPSILRIQQVVRGDSAAYFCASSPVHGGSDTQYFGPGTRLTVL.